Presented here are 9 T cell receptor beta chains from one specimen sequenced in a study of cytotoxic CD8 clonotypes in ibrutinib-treated CLL. Repertoires were generated with immunoSEQ multiplex PCR, while TCRdb's copy carries only in-frame clones and drops some. The sample lists under 150,000 clones, around 90% occurring once. The sample here was PBMCs, taken after 12 months of ibrutinib treatment. The receptor set was obtained from a human donor with chronic lymphocytic leukemia.

The chain recombines TRBV25-1 with TRBJ2-3, with 7 bases aligning to TRBD2. V lost 5 bases and J lost 6; bases outside the gene matches: 5. Germline V gene lookup returns CDR1 MGHDK and CDR2 SYGVNS. CDR3 length equals 13 residues. CDR3 residues: CASSKGGYDTQYF. The CDR3 DNA follows: TGTGCCAGCAGTAAGGGAGGGTACGATACGCAGTATTTT.

This clone has just one count. The chain is built from TRBV7-2 and TRBJ1-3, with D perhaps matching TRBD1 (6 bases). Trimming shortened V by 6 bases and J by 4 bases, and 19 bases separated the two germline ends. The CDR3 covers 16 residues. CDR1 is SGHTA, CDR2 FQGNSA, per germline. The CDR3 protein is CASRLQGPSTGNTIYF. The CDR3 DNA is TGTGCCAGCAGATTACAGGGACCATCTACGGGAAACACCATATATTTT. Full variable domain (remainder filled in from reference TRBV7-2 and TRBJ1-3): GAGVSQSPSNKVTEKGKDVELRCDPISGHTALYWYRQSLGQGLEFLIYFQGNSAPDKSGLPSDRFSAERTGGSVSTLTIQRTQQEDSAVYLCASRLQGPSTGNTIYFGEGSWLTVV.

The CDR3 DNA reads TGTGCCAGCAGTTCCGGGACCGTACTTCGGGCTGAAGCTTTCTTT. Translating gives CASSSGTVLRAEAFF. The rearrangement links TRBV6-6 to TRBJ1-1; D perhaps matches TRBD1 (5 bases). Germline V gene sequence: CDR1 MNHNY, CDR2 SVGAGI (reference sequence). V was shortened by 4 bases and J by 6 bases, with 18 bases between the two germline ends. This CDR3 has 15 residues.

The chain employs TRBV2 and TRBJ1-2; D uncertain. CDR1 and CDR2 (germline): SNHLY, FYNNEI. CDR3 size: 14 residues. Trimming removed 3 bases from V and 7 bases from J, with 15 bases in between. The CDR3: CASSDSSPRLGYTF. The CDR3 DNA sequence: TGTGCCAGCAGTGACTCCTCACCGAGGCTTGGCTACACCTTC.

The genes are TRBV7-9 and TRBJ1-1; a weak D match, TRBD1 (5 bases). Looked up from germline, CDR1 is SEHNR and CDR2 is FQNEAQ (reference sequence). The CDR3 runs 18 residues. Between the trimmed V and J ends, which lost 4 bases and 6 bases, there was a span of 27 bases. In DNA form, the CDR3 reads TGTGCCAGCAGCTCCTATTGCCCTCGAGCGCCCCGGGGCGCTGAAGCTTTCTTT. Encoded protein: CASSSYCPRAPRGAEAFF.

The chain couples TRBV28 to TRBJ1-4; the match to TRBD1 covers 7 bases. The V segment lost 4 bases and the J segment 0 bases; nucleotides outside the gene matches: 5. Germline CDR1 is MDHEN and CDR2 is SYDVKM. The CDR3 totals 16 residues. The DNA for the CDR3 is TGTGCCAGCAGTTCCCGCGGACAGGCAACTAATGAAAAACTGTTTTTT. Translation gives CASSSRGQATNEKLFF.

This rearrangement joins TRBV30 to TRBJ1-2; no firm D call. There are 14 residues in the CDR3. The germline gives CDR1 GTSNPN, CDR2 SVGIG (reference sequence). Trimming cost V 0 bases and J 1 base, with 9 bases left between them. The CDR3 region is CAWSVGPVNYGYTF. CDR3 nucleotides: TGTGCCTGGAGTGTAGGTCCGGTTAACTATGGCTACACCTTC.

The V call is TRBV19, the J call TRBJ2-5, with D possibly matching TRBD2 (5 bases). The CDR3 spans 14 residues. Germline-derived CDR1 and CDR2 are LNHDA and SQIVND (reference sequence). V shed 2 bases and J shed 1 base, with 8 bases lying between them. The CDR3 coding sequence is TGTGCCAGTAGTATATCGGGAACCCAAGAGACCCAGTACTTC. Translation: CASSISGTQETQYF.

This clone was seen only once. One end of the junction is discordant with germline, which a read error may explain. The chain has TRBV5-6 and TRBJ1-2; D might be TRBD1 (5 bases). CDR3 length: 13 residues. Looked up from germline, CDR1 is SGHDT and CDR2 is YYEEEE. CDR3 region: CASTLGQNYGYTF. The CDR3 bases are TGTGCCAGCACCTTGGGGCAGAACTATGGCTACACCTTC.